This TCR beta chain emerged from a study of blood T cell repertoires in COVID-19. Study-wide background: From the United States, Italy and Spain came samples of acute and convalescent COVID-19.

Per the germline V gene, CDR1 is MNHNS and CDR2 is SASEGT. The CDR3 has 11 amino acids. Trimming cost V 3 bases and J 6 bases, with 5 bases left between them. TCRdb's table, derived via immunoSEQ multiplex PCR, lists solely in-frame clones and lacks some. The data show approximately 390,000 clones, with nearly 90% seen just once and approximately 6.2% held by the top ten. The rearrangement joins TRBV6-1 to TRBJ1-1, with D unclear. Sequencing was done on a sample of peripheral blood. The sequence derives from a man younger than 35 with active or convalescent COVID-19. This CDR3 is CASSDLAEAFF. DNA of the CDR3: TGTGCCAGCAGTGATCTTGCTGAAGCTTTCTTT.